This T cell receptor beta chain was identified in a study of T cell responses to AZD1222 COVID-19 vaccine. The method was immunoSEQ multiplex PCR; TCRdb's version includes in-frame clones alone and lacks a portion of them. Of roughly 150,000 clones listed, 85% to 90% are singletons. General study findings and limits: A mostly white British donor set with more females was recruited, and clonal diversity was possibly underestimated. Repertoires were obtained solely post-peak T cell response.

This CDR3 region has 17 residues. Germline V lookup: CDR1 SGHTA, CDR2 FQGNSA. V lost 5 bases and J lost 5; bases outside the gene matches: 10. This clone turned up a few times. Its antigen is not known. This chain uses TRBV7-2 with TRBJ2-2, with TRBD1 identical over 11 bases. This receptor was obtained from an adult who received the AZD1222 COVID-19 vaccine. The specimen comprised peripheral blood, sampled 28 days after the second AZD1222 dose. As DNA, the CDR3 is TGTGCCAGCAGCCTCGGACGCGGACAGGGGGCGACCGGGGAGCTGTTTTTT. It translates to CASSLGRGQGATGELFF.